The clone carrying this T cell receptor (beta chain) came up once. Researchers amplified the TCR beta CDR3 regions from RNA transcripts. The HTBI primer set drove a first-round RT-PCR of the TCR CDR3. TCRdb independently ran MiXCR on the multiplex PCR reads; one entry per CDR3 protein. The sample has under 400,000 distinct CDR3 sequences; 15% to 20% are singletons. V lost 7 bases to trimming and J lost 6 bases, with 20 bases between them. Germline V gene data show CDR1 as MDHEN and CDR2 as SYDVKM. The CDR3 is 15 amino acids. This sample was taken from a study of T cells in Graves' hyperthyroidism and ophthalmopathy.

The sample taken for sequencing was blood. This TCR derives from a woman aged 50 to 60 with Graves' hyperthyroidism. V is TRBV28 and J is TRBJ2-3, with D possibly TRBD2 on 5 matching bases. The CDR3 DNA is TGTGCCAGCAACAGTAGGGAGATTAGGACCGATACGCAGTATTTT. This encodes CASNSREIRTDTQYF.